This T cell receptor (beta chain) appears in the sequencing data of a study of T-cell reconstitution after alpha-beta-depleted transplantation in children. It was with unique molecular identifiers that the TCRbeta library was prepared. TCRdb re-derived calls from the PCR reads in MiXCR, one entry per CDR3 protein. The sample lists nearly 550,000 distinct CDR3 sequences; about 18% were seen once. CDR3 length: 15 amino acids. The ends were cut back, 2 bases at V and 4 bases at J, with 15 bases in the middle. The V gene's germline CDR1 is MNHEY and CDR2 SVGAGI. The specimen was PBMCs from the stem cell graft donor, collected from the stem cell graft. The chain joins TRBV6-5 to TRBJ2-7; possibly TRBD1 for D (5 bases). This receptor was taken from a human donor who donated a stem cell graft to a child with acute lymphoblastic leukemia. As DNA, the CDR3 is TGTGCCAGCAGTTACAGGTGGCAGGGATTTTACGAGCAGTACTTC. The encoded protein is CASSYRWQGFYEQYF.